This T cell receptor beta chain was sequenced during a study of T cells in Graves' hyperthyroidism and ophthalmopathy. Germline V gene data show CDR1 as ENHRY and CDR2 as SYGVKD. V dropped 6 bases and J dropped 4; count of bases not matched to a gene: 17. The CDR3 is 17 amino acids. Study-wide points: Among clonotypes expanded in thyroid above 0.001, most were also found in blood. Ophthalmopathy, which appeared later, was predicted by the model a median approximately 6.7 months before onset.

This clonotype was counted ten times or more. No antigen is known for it. TCR beta CDR3 sequences were amplified from RNA transcripts. Initially, a first-round RT-PCR of the TCR CDR3 employed the HTBI primer set. TCRdb called the multiplex PCR reads again in MiXCR, with one record for every CDR3 protein. Among about 410,000 distinct CDR3 sequences listed, about 14% were seen once. At least 3 on the Clinical Activity Score was recorded for ophthalmopathy patients, who also had NOSPECS grade at least 4 and duration under 3 months. The TCR sequence derives from a man between 18 and 29 years old with Graves' ophthalmopathy. Source material: blood. The genes are TRBV10-3 and TRBJ1-1; 7 bases are shared with TRBD1. The CDR3 sequence: CAIRDGTGEVGGTEAFF. CDR3 DNA sequence: TGTGCCATCAGGGACGGCACAGGGGAGGTGGGGGGCACTGAAGCTTTCTTT.